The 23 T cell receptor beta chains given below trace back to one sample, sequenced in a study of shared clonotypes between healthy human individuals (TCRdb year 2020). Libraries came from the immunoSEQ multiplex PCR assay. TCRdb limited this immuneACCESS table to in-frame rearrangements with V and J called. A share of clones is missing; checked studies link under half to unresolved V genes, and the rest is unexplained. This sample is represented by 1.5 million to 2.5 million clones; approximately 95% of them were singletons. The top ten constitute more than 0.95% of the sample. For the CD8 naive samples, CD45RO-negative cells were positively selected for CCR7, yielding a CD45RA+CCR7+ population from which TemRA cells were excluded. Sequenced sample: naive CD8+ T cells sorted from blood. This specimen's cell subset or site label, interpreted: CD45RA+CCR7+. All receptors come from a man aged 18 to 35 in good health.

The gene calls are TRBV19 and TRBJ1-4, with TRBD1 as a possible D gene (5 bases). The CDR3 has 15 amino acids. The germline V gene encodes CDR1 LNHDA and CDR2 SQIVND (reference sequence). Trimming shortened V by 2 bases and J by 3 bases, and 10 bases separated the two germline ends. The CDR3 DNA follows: TGTGCCAGTAGTATATCCGGGGGGGCTAATGAAAAACTGTTTTTT. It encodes CASSISGGANEKLFF.

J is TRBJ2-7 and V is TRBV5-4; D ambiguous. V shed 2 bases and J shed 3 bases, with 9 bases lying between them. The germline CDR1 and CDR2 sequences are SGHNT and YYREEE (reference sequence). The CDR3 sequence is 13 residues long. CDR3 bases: TGTGCCAGCAGCTTTCAACAGAACTACGAGCAGTACTTC. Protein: CASSFQQNYEQYF.

DNA of the CDR3: TGTGCCAGCAGCCAAGAGATAGGACAGCCCCAGCATTTT. Amino acids: CASSQEIGQPQHF. The chain has TRBV4-2 and TRBJ1-5; D uncertain. The CDR3 spans 13 residues. V was cut by 0 bases and J by 7 bases, with 7 bases left in between. Looked up from germline, CDR1 is LGHNA and CDR2 is YNFKEQ.

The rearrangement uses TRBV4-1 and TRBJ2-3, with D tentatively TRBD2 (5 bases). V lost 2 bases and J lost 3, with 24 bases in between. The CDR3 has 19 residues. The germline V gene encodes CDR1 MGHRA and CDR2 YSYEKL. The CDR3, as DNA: TGCGCCAGCAGCCAACCAGGTTTAGGCGGCCCGAGGGCGACAGATACGCAGTATTTT. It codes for CASSQPGLGGPRATDTQYF.

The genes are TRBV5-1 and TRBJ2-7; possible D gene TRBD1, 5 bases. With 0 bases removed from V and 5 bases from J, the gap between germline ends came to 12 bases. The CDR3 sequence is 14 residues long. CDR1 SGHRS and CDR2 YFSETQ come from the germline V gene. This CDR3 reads CASSLEGLIHEQYF. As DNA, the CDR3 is TGCGCCAGCAGCTTGGAGGGGCTAATCCACGAGCAGTACTTC.

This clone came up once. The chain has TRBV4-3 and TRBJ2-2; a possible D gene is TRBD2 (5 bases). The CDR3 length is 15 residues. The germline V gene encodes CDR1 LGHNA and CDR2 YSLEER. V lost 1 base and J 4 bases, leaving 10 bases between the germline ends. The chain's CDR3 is CASSQVSGPTGELFF. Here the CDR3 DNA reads TGCGCCAGCAGCCAAGTAAGCGGACCCACCGGGGAGCTGTTTTTT.

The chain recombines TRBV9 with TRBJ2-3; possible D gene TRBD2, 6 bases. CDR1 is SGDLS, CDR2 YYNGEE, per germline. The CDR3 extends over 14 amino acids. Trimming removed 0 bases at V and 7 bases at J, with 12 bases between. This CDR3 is CASSVVRRVYTQYF. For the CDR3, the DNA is TGTGCCAGCAGCGTAGTTCGGAGGGTCTATACGCAGTATTTT.

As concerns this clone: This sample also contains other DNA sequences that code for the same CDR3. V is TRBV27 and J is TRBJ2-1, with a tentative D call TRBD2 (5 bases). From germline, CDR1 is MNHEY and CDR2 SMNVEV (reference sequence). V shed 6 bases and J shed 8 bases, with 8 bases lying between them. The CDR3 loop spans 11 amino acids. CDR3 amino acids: CASSPGDEQFF. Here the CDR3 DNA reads TGTGCCAGCAGCCCCGGGGATGAGCAGTTCTTC.

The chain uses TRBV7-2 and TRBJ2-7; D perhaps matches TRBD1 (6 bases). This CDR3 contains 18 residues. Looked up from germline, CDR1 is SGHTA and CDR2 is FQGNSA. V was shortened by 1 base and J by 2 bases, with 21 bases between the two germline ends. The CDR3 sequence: CASSLGGPGQWATYEQYF. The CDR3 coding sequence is TGTGCCAGCAGCTTAGGGGGCCCTGGACAGTGGGCCACCTACGAGCAGTACTTC.

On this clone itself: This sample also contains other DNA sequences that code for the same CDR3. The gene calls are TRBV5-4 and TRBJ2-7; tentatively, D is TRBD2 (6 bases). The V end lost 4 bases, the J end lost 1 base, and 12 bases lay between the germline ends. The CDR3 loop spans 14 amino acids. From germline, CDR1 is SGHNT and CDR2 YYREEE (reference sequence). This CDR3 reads CASSPRDSSYEQYF. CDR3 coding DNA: TGTGCCAGCAGCCCCCGGGACTCTTCCTACGAGCAGTACTTC. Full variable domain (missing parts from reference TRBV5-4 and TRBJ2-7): ETGVTQSPTHLIKTRGQQVTLRCSSQSGHNTVSWYQQALGQGPQFIFQYYREEENGRGNFPPRFSGLQFPNYSSELNVNALELDDSALYLCASSPRDSSYEQYFGPGTRLTVT.

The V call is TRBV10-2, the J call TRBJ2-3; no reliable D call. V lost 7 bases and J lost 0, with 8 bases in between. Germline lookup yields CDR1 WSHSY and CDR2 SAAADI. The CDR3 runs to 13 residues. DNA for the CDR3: TGCGCCAGCACCTTCTTCAGCACAGATACGCAGTATTTT. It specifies CASTFFSTDTQYF.

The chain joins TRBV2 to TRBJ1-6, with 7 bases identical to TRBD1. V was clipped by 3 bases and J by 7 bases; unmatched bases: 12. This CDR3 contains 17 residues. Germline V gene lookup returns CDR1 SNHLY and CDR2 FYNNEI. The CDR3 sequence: CASSDPGDGTVNSPLHF. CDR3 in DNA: TGTGCCAGCAGTGATCCCGGGGACGGGACAGTGAATTCACCCCTCCACTTT.

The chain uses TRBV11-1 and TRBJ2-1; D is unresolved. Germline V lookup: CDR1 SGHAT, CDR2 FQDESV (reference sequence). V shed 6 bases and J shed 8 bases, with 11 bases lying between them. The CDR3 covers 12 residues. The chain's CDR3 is CASSPAGYEQFF. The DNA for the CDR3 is TGTGCCAGCAGTCCCGCCGGCTATGAGCAGTTCTTC. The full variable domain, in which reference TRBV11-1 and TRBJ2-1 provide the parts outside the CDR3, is EAEVAQSPRYKITEKSQAVAFWCDPISGHATLYWYRQILGQGPELLVQFQDESVVDDSQLPKDRFSAERLKGVDSTLKIQPAELGDSAMYLCASSPAGYEQFFGPGTRLTVL.

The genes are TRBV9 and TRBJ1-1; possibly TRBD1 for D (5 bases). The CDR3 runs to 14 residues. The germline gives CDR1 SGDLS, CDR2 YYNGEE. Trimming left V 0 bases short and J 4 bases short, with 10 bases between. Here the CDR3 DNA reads TGTGCCAGCAGCGTAGGGGGGGAAACCACTGAAGCTTTCTTT. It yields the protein CASSVGGETTEAFF.

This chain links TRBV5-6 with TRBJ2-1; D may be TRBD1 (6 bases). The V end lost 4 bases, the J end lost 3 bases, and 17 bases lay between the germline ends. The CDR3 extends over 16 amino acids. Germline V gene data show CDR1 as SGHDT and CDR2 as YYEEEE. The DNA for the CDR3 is TGTGCCAGCAGCATTCGTGATCCCAGGGGCTACAATGAGCAGTTCTTC. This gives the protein CASSIRDPRGYNEQFF.

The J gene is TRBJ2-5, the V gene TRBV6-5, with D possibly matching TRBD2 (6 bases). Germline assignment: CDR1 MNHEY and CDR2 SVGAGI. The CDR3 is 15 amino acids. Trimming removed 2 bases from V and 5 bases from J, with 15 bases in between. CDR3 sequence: CASSYTAGGYETQYF. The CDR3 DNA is TGTGCCAGCAGTTACACAGCCGGGGGATACGAGACCCAGTACTTC.

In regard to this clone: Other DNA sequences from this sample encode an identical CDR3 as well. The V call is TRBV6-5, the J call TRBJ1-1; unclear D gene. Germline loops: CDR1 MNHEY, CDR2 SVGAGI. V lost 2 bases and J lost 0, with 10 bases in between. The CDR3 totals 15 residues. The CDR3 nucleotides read TGTGCCAGCAGTTACAGAGAAGGGATGAACACTGAAGCTTTCTTT. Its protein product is CASSYREGMNTEAFF.

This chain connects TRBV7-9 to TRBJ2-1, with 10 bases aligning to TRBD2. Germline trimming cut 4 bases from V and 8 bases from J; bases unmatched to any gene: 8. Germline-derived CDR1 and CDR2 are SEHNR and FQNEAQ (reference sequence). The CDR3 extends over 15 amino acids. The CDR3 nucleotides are TGTGCCAGCAGCTCAGCTAGCGGGAGTACAGATGAGCAGTTCTTC. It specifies CASSSASGSTDEQFF.

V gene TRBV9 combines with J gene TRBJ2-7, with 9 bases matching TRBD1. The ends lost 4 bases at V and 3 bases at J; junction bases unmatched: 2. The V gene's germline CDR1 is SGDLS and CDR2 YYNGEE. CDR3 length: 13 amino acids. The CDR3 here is CASSRTGDYEQYF. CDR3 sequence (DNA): TGTGCCAGCAGCCGGACAGGGGACTACGAGCAGTACTTC. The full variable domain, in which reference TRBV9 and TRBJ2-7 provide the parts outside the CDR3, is DSGVTQTPKHLITATGQRVTLRCSPRSGDLSVYWYQQSLDQGLQFLIQYYNGEERAKGNILERFSAQQFPDLHSELNLSSLELGDSALYFCASSRTGDYEQYFGPGTRLTVT.

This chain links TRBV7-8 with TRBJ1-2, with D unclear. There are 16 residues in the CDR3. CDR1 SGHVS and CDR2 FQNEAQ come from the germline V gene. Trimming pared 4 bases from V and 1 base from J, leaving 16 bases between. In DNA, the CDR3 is TGTGCCAGCAGCTCCATGGAAGGACTCGTTAACTATGGCTACACCTTC. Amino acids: CASSSMEGLVNYGYTF.

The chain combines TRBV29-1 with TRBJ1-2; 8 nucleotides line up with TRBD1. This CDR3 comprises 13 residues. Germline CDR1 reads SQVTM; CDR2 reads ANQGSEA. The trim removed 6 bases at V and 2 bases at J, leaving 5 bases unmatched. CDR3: CSVRQGPNYGYTF. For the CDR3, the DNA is TGCAGCGTCAGACAGGGGCCCAACTATGGCTACACCTTC. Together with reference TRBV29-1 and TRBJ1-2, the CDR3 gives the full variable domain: SAVISQKPSRDICQRGTSLTIQCQVDSQVTMMFWYRQQPGQSLTLIATANQGSEATYESGFVIDKFPISRPNLTFSTLTVSNMSPEDSSIYLCSVRQGPNYGYTFGSGTRLTVV.

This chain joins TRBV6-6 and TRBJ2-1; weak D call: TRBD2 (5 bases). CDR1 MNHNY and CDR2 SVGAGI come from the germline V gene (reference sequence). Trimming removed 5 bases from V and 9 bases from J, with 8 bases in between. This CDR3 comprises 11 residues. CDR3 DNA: TGTGCCAGCAGTCCAAGCGGTGAGCAGTTCTTC. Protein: CASSPSGEQFF.

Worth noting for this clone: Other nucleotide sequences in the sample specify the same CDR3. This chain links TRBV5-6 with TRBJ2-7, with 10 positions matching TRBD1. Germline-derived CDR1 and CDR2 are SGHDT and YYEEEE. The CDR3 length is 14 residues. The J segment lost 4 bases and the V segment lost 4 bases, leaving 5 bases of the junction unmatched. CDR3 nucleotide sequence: TGTGCCAGCAGCCCGGGACAGGGGCTATACGAGCAGTACTTC. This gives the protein CASSPGQGLYEQYF.